This TCR beta chain was obtained from a study of CD8+ T cells in alopecia areata listed by TCRdb under 2018. Context from the whole study: The treated patients took part in an open-label pilot trial in which moderate-to-severe alopecia areata was treated with oral tofacitinib at 5 to 10 mg twice daily. Tofacitinib was administered for 6 to 18 months, and 6 months of follow-up off drug were then conducted to assess delayed response and recurrence. For the treated patients, the SALT score, which quantifies what percentage of scalp surface area is affected, served as the measure of disease severity. High-throughput TCRbeta sequencing was used to examine T cell clonal expansion in alopecia areata in both the C3H/HeJ mouse model and human patients. On the human side, TCRbeta sequencing was run on scalp tissue and on sorted CD4+ and CD8+ peripheral blood T cells from healthy controls and from alopecia areata patients with either patchy or totalis/universalis disease. Biopsies were taken from tofacitinib-treated patients at baseline and at 4 and 24 weeks of treatment, and a later scalp biopsy was taken in several of the tofacitinib-treated patients. Clonality in the scalp was compared among normal scalp (n=4), patchy alopecia areata scalp (n=8), and alopecia totalis/universalis scalp (n=8). RNA came from the PAXgene miRNA kit for fixed scalp, the miRNeasy kit for PBMCs, and the RNeasy kit for mouse skin. immunoSEQ multiplex PCR using 35 Vbeta forward primers and 13 Jbeta reverse primers was used to amplify TCRbeta CDR3 regions. Overall study outcomes, separate from this receptor: Unlike mouse skin, where gammadelta T cells dominate, normal human skin contains resident alphabeta T cells that get sequenced too, which complicates analysis of the scalp TCR repertoire. Compared with normal scalp, lesional scalp, particularly in alopecia totalis/universalis, had higher clonality and more expanded CD8+ clones, which suggests antigenic drive. During tofacitinib treatment, many expanded lesional clones stuck around in both scalp and blood, and this persistence may partly explain why relapse happens after treatment is stopped. Compared with mice, TCR sequences shared between patients were less clear, possibly partly because of HLA diversity across the patient population. Scalp clonality and the number of expanded CD8+ clones among the top 100 scalp clones were significantly decreased by tofacitinib. The treated cohort was small, with a single nonresponder, so links between baseline CD8+ expansion and response need larger studies.

The sample's time point label is to be understood as: about 5 months on oral tofacitinib. The sample's treatment or condition, from its label and the paper: oral pan-JAK inhibitor, 5-10 mg twice daily. Lesional scalp punch biopsies and peripheral blood were collected from alopecia areata patients. PBMCs were isolated by density centrifugation and stained for CD3, CD4 and CD8, after which CD4+ and CD8+ T cells were sorted on a FACSAria. Library preparation employed the immunoSEQ multiplex PCR assay. To provide template for TCR sequencing, every sample had RNA extracted and reverse transcribed into cDNA. First-strand cDNA was synthesized using SuperScript III with a 2:1 mix of oligo-dT and random hexamers. A synthetic immune receptor repertoire was used to measure amplification bias, and any remaining bias was corrected computationally. As for how the authors treated the data: Raw reads were preprocessed to remove errors, and CDR3 was defined according to IMGT conventions as the region from the conserved cysteine to phenylalanine. Clonality was computed by normalizing Shannon entropy by log2 of the number of productive unique TCRs and subtracting the result from 1. CD4 or CD8 identity of scalp clones was inferred by cross-referencing scalp TCRbeta sequences with sorted blood CD4 and CD8 repertoires. Not all clones reach the TCRdb copy of this immuneACCESS table, which keeps in-frame sequences only. Checked studies attribute under half of the gap to unresolved V genes and leave the rest unexplained. V and J calls and clone size are given by that table; D and trimming were obtained from the DNA. The sample table lists 90,000 to 120,000 clones, roughly 84% of them with a count of one. The leading ten clones occupy around a quarter of the sample.

As regards this clone: Its antigen is currently not known. No per-base quality is available; no much larger clone lies one base away.

The CDR3 measures 14 amino acids from cysteine to phenylalanine. Only the CDR3 part of the read is kept: 42 bases, read in frame from the first base. Germline trimming amounts to 6 bases on V and 4 bases on J, with 5 as the count of junction bases outside the gene matches. CDR1 ENHRY and CDR2 SYGVKD are derived from the germline V gene. The receptor was isolated from a human donor with alopecia areata. Sequences were derived from CD8+ T cells sorted from blood, sampled at week 24, from a patient treated with tofacitinib. This chain is built from TRBV10-3 and TRBJ1-2; 10 junctional bases match TRBD1. In nucleotide form, the sequence is TGTGCCATCAGCGGGACAGGGGAGGCCTATGGCTACACCTTC. It translates to CAISGTGEAYGYTF.